The 21 T cell receptor delta chains below come from one sample, sequenced in a study of gamma-delta T cells after stem cell transplantation. TCRdb ran CATT on the RT-PCR reads. The sample shows about 3,000 delta-chain clones, 2.5% to 3% of them seen only once. Material for sequencing was gamma-delta T cells. The source is a human donor. It is not recorded whose cells these are; they may come from a transplant donor.

This chain uses TRDV2 with TRDJ1; 11 bases are a match to TRDD3. Germline-derived CDR1 and CDR2 are GEAIGNYY and EKD. This CDR3 comprises 21 residues. With V trimmed by 5 bases and J by 1 base, 23 bases remained unmatched. The CDR3 sequence: CACVPLQPLGDTASRTDKLIF. CDR3 coding DNA: TGTGCCTGTGTCCCTTTGCAACCATTGGGGGATACGGCAAGTCGCACCGATAAACTCATCTTT.

This clone ranks as medium-sized. The chain employs TRDV2 and TRDJ1; 13 bases agree with TRDD3. Trimming took 5 bases from V and 1 from J; bases not matched to a gene: 12. Germline V lookup: CDR1 GEAIGNYY, CDR2 EKD. The CDR3 is 18 residues long. The CDR3, as DNA: TGTGCCTGTGGCCCCGTACTGGGGGATACGAGGGTCACCGATAAACTCATCTTT. Protein sequence: CACGPVLGDTRVTDKLIF.

This clone was counted between two and nine times. This clone may be a read error of a much larger clone one base away. The same CDR3 is also encoded by other DNA sequences in this sample. The J gene is TRDJ1, the V gene TRDV2; TRDD2 is a possible D gene (5 bases). CDR3 size: 22 residues. Germline V gene lookup returns CDR1 GEAIGNYY and CDR2 EKD. Trimming took 0 bases from V and 2 from J, leaving 33 bases between them. In nucleotides, the CDR3 is TGTGCCTGTGACACCGTTAGGATTCCTCAACGATCCGGTGGAGGTTCGACCGATAAACTCATCTTT. Residues: CACDTVRIPQRSGGGSTDKLIF.

This clone has more than one count but fewer than ten. The gene calls are TRDV2 and TRDJ1, with 13 bases matching TRDD3. From germline, CDR1 is GEAIGNYY and CDR2 EKD. The V segment lost 3 bases and the J segment 7 bases; nucleotides outside the gene matches: 4. CDR3 length equals 14 residues. The CDR3 loop reads CACDVLGDTGKLIF. The CDR3 nucleotides are TGTGCCTGTGACGTACTGGGGGATACGGGTAAACTCATCTTT.

With respect to this clone: This DNA translates differently at residue 6 from the TCRdb protein, which is that of a much larger clone; a read error is likely, and the protein shown is the DNA's own translation. This chain connects TRDV2 to TRDJ1, with D possibly being TRDD2 (5 bases). Looked up from germline, CDR1 is GEAIGNYY and CDR2 is EKD. Trimming took off 0 bases at V and 0 bases at J, with 13 bases between the two ends. This CDR3 has 16 amino acids. The CDR3 here is CACDTDLLKYTDKLIF. CDR3 nucleotides: TGTGCCTGTGACACCGACCTTCTCAAGTACACCGATAAACTCATCTTT.

This clone is labeled as medium-sized. The chain recombines TRDV2 with TRDJ3; 11 bases are shared with TRDD3. After removal of 3 bases from V and 0 bases from J, the junction contained 6 bases not matched to a gene. The CDR3 extends over 19 amino acids. Germline CDR1 reads GEAIGNYY; CDR2 reads EKD. Here the CDR3 reads CACDDLGDTRSWDTRQMFF. CDR3 coding DNA: TGTGCCTGTGACGACTTGGGGGATACGCGCTCCTGGGACACCCGACAGATGTTTTTC.

The sample holds a few counts of this clone. CDR3 coding DNA: TGTGCCTGTGAAGGTTTGGAGCTGGGGGACACCCGACAGATGTTTTTC. Its translation: CACEGLELGDTRQMFF. This chain uses TRDV2 with TRDJ3; D is ambiguous. The CDR3 is made up of 16 amino acids. V was clipped by 4 bases and J by 5 bases, with 14 bases between them. From germline, CDR1 is GEAIGNYY and CDR2 EKD.

This clone turned up a few times. Since a far larger clone is one base different, this is likely a read error. The same CDR3 also results from other DNA sequences found in this sample. The chain uses TRDV2 and TRDJ3; D is undetermined. The CDR3 sequence is 18 residues long. Germline CDR1 GEAIGNYY, CDR2 EKD. The CDR3 DNA reads TGTGCCTGCGACACCTTAAGTGGGAGTTCCTGGGACACCCGACAGATGTTTTTC. Encoded protein: CACDTLSGSSWDTRQMFF.

This clone was counted between two and nine times. TCRdb attributes to this sequence the protein of a much larger clone, which differs from the DNA translation at residue 3; a read error is likely, and the protein displayed is translated from the DNA. This chain joins TRDV2 and TRDJ1; 10 positions agree with TRDD3. There are 20 residues in the CDR3. CDR1 is GEAIGNYY and CDR2 is EKD in the germline V gene. CDR3 sequence (DNA): TGTGCCCGTGACACCCTCACTGATACGAGGACTGGGGGATACACCGATAAACTCATCTTT. This translates into CARDTLTDTRTGGYTDKLIF.

About this clone itself: The protein that TCRdb holds for this DNA derives from a much larger clone and differs from the translated DNA at residue 13, which likely indicates a read error; the protein shown here is translated from the DNA. The V gene is TRDV2, the J gene TRDJ3, with D possibly being TRDD3 (6 bases). The CDR3 sequence is 20 residues long. The germline V gene has CDR1 GEAIGNYY and CDR2 EKD. CDR3 sequence reads: CACDTAVGIPSSCDTRQMFF. CDR3 bases: TGTGCCTGTGACACCGCGGTGGGGATTCCGAGCTCCTGTGACACCCGACAGATGTTTTTC.

A word on this clone: One end of the junction varies from germline; a read error may be responsible. The chain joins TRDV2 to TRDJ1; 8 bases match TRDD3. The CDR3 sequence is 16 residues long. CDR1 and CDR2 (germline): GEAIGNYY, EKD. The CDR3 protein is CACDPLGDPYTDKLTF. The CDR3 region has the DNA TGTGCCTGTGACCCCCTGGGGGACCCGTACACCGATAAACTCACCTTT.

Of note for this clone: This likely came from a read error, as a far larger clone is one base away. The V gene is TRDV2, the J gene TRDJ1; no clear D gene. The CDR3 length is 13 residues. CDR1 and CDR2 from the germline V gene are GEAIGNYY and EKD. Trimming removed 3 bases from V and 8 bases from J, with 15 bases in between. CDR3 region: CACDHLDRRKLIF. Here the CDR3 DNA reads TGTGCCTGTGACCACTTGGACAGGCGAAAACTCATCTTT.

As concerns this clone: Just one base apart from a much larger clone, this may be a read error. The same CDR3 can be traced to other DNA sequences in this sample. J is TRDJ1 and V is TRDV2; 12 bases map to TRDD3. Germline V gene lookup returns CDR1 GEAIGNYY and CDR2 EKD. This CDR3 is built from 15 residues. In DNA, the CDR3 is TGTGCCTGTGACGCCGTACTGGGGGATACCGATAAGCTCATCTTT. It translates to CACDAVLGDTDKLIF.

As regards this clone: This likely stems from a read error, as it lies one base from a far larger clone. Within the sample, other DNA sequences also encode this same CDR3. This CDR3 is CACDTVLGTDKLIF. The CDR3 region has the DNA TGTGCCTGTGACACTGTACTGGGGACCGATAAGCTCATCTTT. The chain recombines TRDV2 with TRDJ1; 7 bases fit TRDD3. The CDR3 spans 14 residues. Germline V gives CDR1 GEAIGNYY, CDR2 EKD.

Comment on this clone: The protein in TCRdb stems from a much larger clone and differs at residues 13 and 14 from this DNA's translation, likely a read error; here the protein is translated from the DNA. V usage is TRDV2 and J usage is TRDJ1, with D perhaps being TRDD2 or TRDD3 (6 bases each). The CDR3 spans 20 residues. Germline CDR1 GEAIGNYY, CDR2 EKD. Trimming left V 0 bases short and J 0 bases short, with 25 bases between. Written as DNA, the CDR3 is TGTGCCTGTGACACCCTTTCCTCCCTTCCCCTGGGGTCCAACACCGATAAACTCATCTTT. Its translation is CACDTLSSLPLGSNTDKLIF.

In the case of this clone: Being one base from a much bigger clone, this may be a read error. This same CDR3 is encoded by further DNA sequences in the sample. This chain links TRDV2 with TRDJ1, with 7 bases aligning to TRDD3. Germline CDR1 is GEAIGNYY and CDR2 is EKD. V lost 4 bases to trimming and J lost 8 bases; unmatched junction nucleotides: 51. The CDR3 runs 27 residues. Here the CDR3 reads CACDRLPHEALADRIRGGSDTRRKLIF. CDR3 coding DNA: TGTGCCTGTGATCGACTTCCCCATGAGGCTCTTGCGGATCGGATACGAGGGGGGTCGGATACGAGGAGGAAACTCATCTTT.

This clone has ten or more counts. Possible read error: a much larger clone is one base away. V is TRDV2 and J is TRDJ1, with 12 nucleotides matching TRDD3. The CDR3 length is 23 residues. Looked up from germline, CDR1 is GEAIGNYY and CDR2 is EKD. V shed 3 bases, J shed 0 bases, and the junction held 25 bases outside the gene matches. The CDR3 DNA follows: TGTGCCTGTGACTCCATTCCCGCGGCTGGGGGATACGCAGGTCAGGGGTACACCGATAAACTCATCTTT. This sequence encodes CACDSIPAAGGYAGQGYTDKLIF.

This clone is medium-sized by share. The chain couples TRDV2 to TRDJ1; TRDD3 aligns across 11 bases. The CDR3 contains 15 residues. The germline CDR1 and CDR2 sequences are GEAIGNYY and EKD. Trimming removed 0 bases from V and 4 bases from J; junction bases left unmatched: 3. CDR3 DNA sequence: TGTGCCTGTGACACCGTGGGGGATACGAACGATAAACTCATCTTT. Translation gives CACDTVGDTNDKLIF.

Only a few counts were recorded for this clone. A far larger clone is only one base removed, so a read error is likely. J is TRDJ1 and V is TRDV2; 13 bases line up with TRDD3. V gave up 0 bases and J gave up 1 base; unmatched junction bases: 19. Per the germline V gene, CDR1 is GEAIGNYY and CDR2 is EKD. The CDR3 consists of 22 residues. The CDR3 DNA reads TGTGCCTGTGACACCGGGGCCCTACTGGGGGATACGGGGCCACGAGGCACCGATAAACTCATCTTT. Translation gives CACDTGALLGDTGPRGTDKLIF.

On this clone itself: TCRdb's entry gives the protein of a much larger clone, which mismatches this DNA's translation at residue 16, likely from a read error; the protein reported here is translated from the DNA. CDR3 DNA sequence: TGTGCCTGTGACACCCTTAGTGGGGGATACGCGACGACCGATAAACCCATCTTT. Residues: CACDTLSGGYATTDKPIF. The chain couples TRDV2 to TRDJ1; 11 positions agree with TRDD3. Germline loops: CDR1 GEAIGNYY, CDR2 EKD. The CDR3 runs to 18 residues.

By frequency in the sample, this clone is medium-sized. This same CDR3 is encoded by further DNA sequences in the sample. This rearrangement joins TRDV2 to TRDJ1, with 12 bases matching TRDD3. The CDR3 has 20 amino acids. With V trimmed by 0 bases and J by 1 base, 14 bases remained unmatched. Germline CDR1 is GEAIGNYY and CDR2 is EKD. In DNA, the CDR3 is TGTGCCTGTGACACCGGCTGGGGGATACGCTTACGAGCGATCACCGATAAACTCATCTTT. Its translation is CACDTGWGIRLRAITDKLIF.